Detailed here is one TCR beta chain. Its antigen remains unidentified. This sample stems from a study of cytomegalovirus exposure and HLA in healthy donors. Study information: Clustering assigned 70% to 90% of the approximately 400 genotyped donors to the Caucasian-associated ancestry cluster. Study-wide findings and caveats: It was reportedly the case that the classifier diagnosed cytomegalovirus status with high specificity and sensitivity. More than 15,000 TCR beta sequences were associated with HLA alleles at 0.05 false discovery rate in a later analysis.

The PCR contained 60 Vbeta and 13 Jbeta primers. Repertoires were generated with immunoSEQ multiplex PCR, while TCRdb's copy carries only in-frame clones and drops some. The sample lists about 180,000 clones; about 77% were seen once. The V gene lost 1 base and the J gene lost 4 bases, with 14 bases spanning the gap. CDR1 SGHVS and CDR2 FQNEAQ come from the germline V gene. This CDR3 is 16 amino acids long. V usage is TRBV7-8 and J usage is TRBJ1-5, with D hard to call. Source material: PBMCs. The TCR originated in a man in his 60s in good health and CMV-seronegative. The DNA of the CDR3 is TGTGCCAGCAGCTTAGTCAGGAGGGAGGGTAATCAGCCCCAGCATTTT. Protein: CASSLVRREGNQPQHF.